This T cell receptor (beta chain) was sequenced during a study of blood T cell repertoires in COVID-19 (dated by TCRdb to between 2020 and 2021). About the study as a whole: Samples covering the acute and convalescent phases of COVID-19 were provided by collaborators in the United States, Italy and Spain. The prospective study material was composed of cDNA or gDNA derived from T cells, B-cell-depleted T cells, or PBMCs. Subjects who had been exposed to COVID-19, were actively infected with it, or had recovered from it provided the deeply sampled blood TCRbeta repertoires that made up the dataset. The repertoires were made available in a free public database intended to serve as a resource for research on the immune response to SARS-CoV-2. The samples were drawn from two sources: the first 160 participants of the ongoing ImmuneRACE study, and over 1,000 subjects contributed by 6 global collaborators. Sample metadata almost always included a de-identified subject ID, COVID-19 status, age in years and sex. HLA class I and class II types, where available, came from metadata supplied by the sample provider rather than from assay-based typing.

Trimming costs V 1 base and J 4 bases, and their ends lie 5 bases apart. CDR1 and CDR2, per the germline V gene, are LGHNA and YSLEER. Reading from cysteine to phenylalanine, the CDR3 counts 13 amino acids. Only CDR3 DNA remains: 39 bases, in frame from the first base. Samples from volunteer blood donors who had recovered from COVID-19 were contributed by a second Seattle source. Each collaborating institution followed its own protocols to collect whole blood in K2EDTA tubes. For TCRbeta analysis, collaborators shipped samples in one of three forms: frozen whole blood, isolated PBMCs, or DNA extracted from either of those sample types. Beyond this particular receptor, the publication reports: The amount of clinical and demographic metadata varied by source and participant and was provided uncurated.

Notes on this clone: No antigen is known for it. No quality values exist for individual bases; no much larger clone is one base distant.

TCRbeta CDR3 regions were amplified from genomic DNA by means of the immunoSEQ Assay, a bias-controlled multiplex PCR. In the source study's methods: The number of nucleated cells in each sample was estimated from the amplification of reference gene primers within the assay. Sequence reads were collapsed and filtered to measure the absolute abundance of every unique TCRbeta CDR3 rearrangement. For each sample, productive Simpson clonality was calculated by taking the square root of Simpson's diversity index across productive rearrangements. TCRdb retrieved this table from immuneACCESS and kept in-frame rearrangements only. Not all clones are present; in checked studies, unresolved V genes account for under half, and no reason is known for the remainder. The DNA was the basis for D and trimming; V, J and clone size are from that table. In this sample the table shows 200,000 to 250,000 clones, nearly 90% of which occur a single time. The ten largest clones add up to about 12% of the sample.

This sequence uses TRBV4-3 and TRBJ1-5; the D segment cannot be called with confidence. Sequencing was done on a sample of peripheral blood. This clonotype originated in a young woman who had recovered from COVID-19. The DNA sequence follows: TGCGCCAGCAGCCAAGGAGGGAATCAGCCCCAGCATTTT. Its protein product is CASSQGGNQPQHF.